This T cell receptor (beta chain) was captured in a study of OX40 agonist ivuxolimab in advanced cancers. Overall study: Dose-escalation patients suffered from hepatocellular carcinoma, melanoma, renal cell or head and neck cancer. Previous treatment with anti-PD-1, anti-PD-L1 or anti-CTLA-4 therapy was allowed; about 44% had received some. Study-wide results and caveats: There were also nonresponders showing low normalized T-cell clonal expansion.

With regard to this clone: Its antigen is still unknown.

Profiled with immunoSEQ multiplex PCR; TCRdb holds only in-frame clones, not every one. Among about 77,000 clones, around 85% were seen once, and the ten largest hold approximately 4.5%. Germline values: CDR1 MGHDK, CDR2 SYGVNS. V gave up 1 base and J gave up 5 bases; unmatched junction bases: 6. This CDR3 is built from 16 residues. This chain uses TRBV25-1 with TRBJ2-2; 8 nucleotides line up with TRBD1. Source: CD4+ or CD8+ T cells sorted from blood, taken in a trial of the OX40 agonist ivuxolimab. This receptor was identified in an adult with an advanced solid tumor such as melanoma, head and neck, liver or kidney cancer. The CDR3 DNA reads as TGTGCCAGCAGTGAATTCAAAACAGGGGGAACCGGGGAGCTGTTTTTT. It specifies CASSEFKTGGTGELFF.